Sequencing of this T cell receptor beta chain was carried out in a study of naive and memory T cell subsets (dated by TCRdb to the late 2010s). As for the study more broadly: The figure summarizing these samples reported ten or so blood donors, 7 tuberculin skin test biopsies and 3 saline control biopsies. Usually PCR2 was run as a SYBR Green qPCR and stopped at a set threshold, although low-input samples could use end-point PCR (approximately 6 cycles) instead. Broad study findings and their caveats: The potential sensitivity of the RNA-based method to TCR transcript changes with T cell activation and differentiation was acknowledged.

Library preparation employed UMI-ligation and nested PCR. The ligated cDNA was amplified in four rounds of PCR with nested alpha and beta constant region primers together with the SP2 primer. For the blood and skin samples, reverse transcription of TCR RNA was done with SuperScript IV along with alpha and beta constant region primers. An oligonucleotide carrying the Illumina SP2 primer and a UMI was ligated to the 3' end of the cDNA by means of T4 RNA ligase 1. The 12-nucleotide UMI was composed of two random hexamers separated by an eight-base spacer, which was included to prevent hairpin formation. TCR alpha and beta chain libraries were processed separately from the second PCR onward, with dual indexing for multiplexing. After pooling, the indexed libraries were analyzed by capillary electrophoresis and sequenced on either an Illumina MiSeq or NextSeq. PhiX DNA at about 4.5-7.5% was added to the libraries to raise base diversity and improve cluster recognition. The study's processing was this. UMIs were extracted from read 2 by Demultiplexor and combined with the TCR sequence from read 1, and reads were split according to sample indices. V and J genes and V-J junctions were identified by Decombinator, and each TCR was assigned a five-part identifier that included V and J deletions. Collapsinator relied on UMIs to correct both sequencing errors and PCR amplification heterogeneity, producing a UMI-based abundance for each TCR. CDR3Translator turned identifiers into nucleotide sequence, translated that sequence into amino acids, and pulled out CDR3 regions based on terminal motifs. Error-corrected counts of alpha and beta TCRs from blood and skin were compared after being normalized to the amount of input RNA. TCRdb redid the processing of the public reads, applying fastp at Q25 and MiXCR, and retained in-frame beta chains. Merged by CDR3 protein, the rows form single entries marked with the most common genes and DNA. The V and J calls come from TCRdb's annotation, not from the publication. This sample holds about 26,000 distinct CDR3 sequences; around 4.9% were observed only once. The ten biggest clones cover approximately 7.4% of the sample.

This clonotype has a count of ten or more. The specificity of this receptor is unknown. Base qualities are missing; no much larger clone stands one base away. The germline V gene encodes CDR1 SGHTA and CDR2 FQGNSA. Trimming at the junction amounts to 4 bases on V and 0 bases on J, and the germline ends lie 16 bases apart. The CDR3 holds 16 amino acids from the cysteine to the phenylalanine. The DNA shown is the 48-base CDR3, in frame from base 1. Using 3' ligation of a UMI-containing oligonucleotide to TCR cDNA, the study laid out a robust and sensitive protocol to amplify, sequence and analyze TCRs. For whole blood analysis, about 2.4 ml of peripheral blood was drawn from adult healthy volunteers into Tempus tubes, and RNA was extracted according to the manufacturer's instructions. Total RNA was treated with RQ1 DNase, without cell sorting, prior to reverse transcription, with an input of about 1 to 1,100 ng being targeted. To check how robust the pipeline was in samples where T cells make up a minority population, libraries were built from skin biopsies and whole blood.

The chain joins TRBV7-2 to TRBJ2-7, with the D assignment possibly TRBD1 or TRBD2, given 6 matching bases for each. The TCR sequence derives from an adult in good health. Sequencing was carried out using blood. In nucleotide form, the sequence is TGTGCCAGCAGCTCGGTGGGGGGCCGGAGCTCCTACGAGCAGTACTTC. The encoded protein is CASSSVGGRSSYEQYF. With all but the CDR3 taken from the reference TRBV7-2 and TRBJ2-7 genes, the full variable domain is: GAGVSQSPSNKVTEKGKDVELRCDPISGHTALYWYRQSLGQGLEFLIYFQGNSAPDKSGLPSDRFSAERTGGSVSTLTIQRTQQEDSAVYLCASSSVGGRSSYEQYFGPGTRLTVT.